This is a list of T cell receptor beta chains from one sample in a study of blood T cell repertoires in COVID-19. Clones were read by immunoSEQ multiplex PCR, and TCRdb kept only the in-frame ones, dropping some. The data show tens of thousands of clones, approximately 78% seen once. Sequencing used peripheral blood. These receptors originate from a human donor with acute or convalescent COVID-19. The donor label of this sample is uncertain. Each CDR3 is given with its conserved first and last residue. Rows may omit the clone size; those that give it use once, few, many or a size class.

CASSSSIGAADTQYF	.	TRBJ2-3	TRBV7-3
CASSPGQKAEAFF	.	TRBJ1-1	TRBV5-4
CASSQEGRHGYTF	.	TRBJ1-2	TRBV4-1
CASSLELTYEQYF	.	TRBJ2-7	TRBV5-1
CASSHPGAYEQYF	.	TRBJ2-7	TRBV6-2/TRBV6-3
CASSSNYNEQFF	.	TRBJ2-1	TRBV6-6
CASSVTAGLAGELFF	.	TRBJ2-2	TRBV6-4
CASSRRDQPQHF	few	TRBJ1-5	TRBV7-2
CASTRTSGIMSYNEQFF	.	TRBJ2-1	TRBV19
CASSLAGTGNTEAFF	.	TRBJ1-1	TRBV5-4
CASSTGQGGTEAFF	.	TRBJ1-1	TRBV6-5
CASSRIQGASFGAEAFF	.	TRBJ1-1	TRBV14
CASSWGTAGEGYTF	.	TRBJ1-2	TRBV5-1
CASSWRTGDTGELFF	.	TRBJ2-2	TRBV4-1
CATSDRLAGKETQYF	.	TRBJ2-5	TRBV24-1
CASSPPGTVYVKAFF	.	TRBJ1-1	TRBV7-9
CASSLYLRGELFF	.	TRBJ2-2	TRBV7-2
CASSPGGGNQPQHF	.	TRBJ1-5	TRBV18
CASSYDLQTGGRIDTQYF	once	TRBJ2-3	TRBV6-2/TRBV6-3
CASSTGQGPYEQYF	.	TRBJ2-7	TRBV5-1
CASSYRLNQPQHF	few	TRBJ1-5	TRBV6-2/TRBV6-3
CASSYSRLPRGYTF	.	TRBJ1-2	TRBV6-2/TRBV6-3
CASSNQGANSPLHF	.	TRBJ1-6	TRBV19
CASSPTGSSSPLHF	.	TRBJ1-6	TRBV18
CASSLVAGDTGELFF	.	TRBJ2-2	TRBV11-2
CASKGRGSTEAFF	.	TRBJ1-1	TRBV7-2
CASSSPGTGLRRDFF	.	TRBJ1-1	TRBV28
CASSSGGQANNYGYTF	.	TRBJ1-2	TRBV6-2/TRBV6-3
CASSPDGNQPQHF	.	TRBJ1-5	TRBV7-9
CASSQDRVGGWPQHF	.	TRBJ1-5	TRBV4-2
CASSQDTSGLPYEQYF	.	TRBJ2-7	TRBV3-1/TRBV3-2
CASSPRRGDFAGNTIYF	.	TRBJ1-3	TRBV6-6
CASSPPGDMNTEAFF	.	TRBJ1-1	TRBV18
CAWYTAAARGYIF	.	TRBJ1-2	TRBV30
CASSPGTLLPDTQYF	.	TRBJ2-3	TRBV7-2
CASSPEPGYEQYF	.	TRBJ2-7	TRBV7-9
CATKGQGGAQETQYF	.	TRBJ2-5	TRBV19
CASSLLRSQGYGYTF	once	TRBJ1-2	TRBV28
CASSLLSTGSGEQFF	.	TRBJ2-1	TRBV7-8
CATSRDIGQRAFF	.	TRBJ1-1	TRBV15
CASRGGSLAAYGYTF	.	TRBJ1-2	TRBV28
CASSDTARNYGYTF	.	TRBJ1-2	TRBV3-1/TRBV3-2
CASSPRGAGGRNEQFF	.	TRBJ2-1	TRBV19
CASSYSPRVGSYEQYF	.	TRBJ2-7	TRBV6-6
CASSLAGPYNSPLHF	few	TRBJ1-6	TRBV27
CASSRTGGMISPLHF	.	TRBJ1-6	TRBV7-9
CASSSDTREQYF	.	TRBJ2-7	TRBV7-8
CASSPGQGDNSPLHF	.	TRBJ1-6	TRBV11-2
CASSPPDRAEVAFF	once	TRBJ1-1	TRBV18
CASSLGPEETQYF	few	TRBJ2-5	TRBV7-2
CASSSTQDTPQHF	.	TRBJ1-5	TRBV12-3/TRBV12-4
CASRLAGGLNEQFF	.	TRBJ2-1	TRBV11-1
CASSPQGSFSNEKLFF	.	TRBJ1-4	TRBV14
CASSSGLADQETQYF	.	TRBJ2-5	TRBV5-1